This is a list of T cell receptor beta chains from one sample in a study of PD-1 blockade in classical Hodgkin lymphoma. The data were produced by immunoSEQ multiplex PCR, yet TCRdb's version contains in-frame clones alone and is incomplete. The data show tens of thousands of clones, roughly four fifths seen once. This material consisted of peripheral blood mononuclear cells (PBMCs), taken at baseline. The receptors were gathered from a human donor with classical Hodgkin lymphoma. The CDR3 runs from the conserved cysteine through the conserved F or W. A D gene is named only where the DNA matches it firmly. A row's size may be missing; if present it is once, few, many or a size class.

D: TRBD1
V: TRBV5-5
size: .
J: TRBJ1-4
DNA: TGTGCCAGCAGCTACCACCTCAGGGGGCGAGAGGAAAAACTGTTTTTT
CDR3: CASSYHLRGREEKLFF

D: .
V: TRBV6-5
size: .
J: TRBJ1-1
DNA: TGTGCCAGCAGTAAACACCAGAACACTGAAGCTTTCTTT
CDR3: CASSKHQNTEAFF

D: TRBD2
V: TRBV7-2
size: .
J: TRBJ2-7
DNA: TGTGCCAGCAGCTTAGATTACCGCGGGGGGGCTGGCTACGAGCAGTACTTC
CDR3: CASSLDYRGGAGYEQYF

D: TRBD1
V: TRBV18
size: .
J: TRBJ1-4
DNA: TGTGCCAGTTCTCAGGGACAGGCTAATGAAAAACTGTTTTTT
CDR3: CASSQGQANEKLFF

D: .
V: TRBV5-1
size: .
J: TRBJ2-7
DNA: TGCGCCAGCAGCTTAGGGTCGATCAGTTACGAGCAGTACTTC
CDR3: CASSLGSISYEQYF

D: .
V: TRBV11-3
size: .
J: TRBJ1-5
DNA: TGTGCCAGCACTGACAAACCCCGCAGACCATATCAGCCCCAGCATTTT
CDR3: CASTDKPRRPYQPQHF

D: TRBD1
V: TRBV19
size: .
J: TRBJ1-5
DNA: TGTGCCAGTAGTCTTTACAGGGGTCCTCAGCCCCAGCATTTT
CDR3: CASSLYRGPQPQHF

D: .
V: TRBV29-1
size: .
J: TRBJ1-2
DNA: TGCAGCGTTGCGGTAATTTCCTATGGCTACACCTTC
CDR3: CSVAVISYGYTF

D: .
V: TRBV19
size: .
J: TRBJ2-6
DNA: TGTGCCAGTAGTATCCCCCGGACTGGGGCCAACGTCCTGACTTTC
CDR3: CASSIPRTGANVLTF

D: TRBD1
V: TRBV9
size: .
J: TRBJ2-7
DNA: TGTGCCAGCAGCCCTTGGGACAGCAGCTCCTACGAGCAGTACTTC
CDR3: CASSPWDSSSYEQYF

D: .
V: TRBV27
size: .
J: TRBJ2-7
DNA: TGTGCCAGCAGTCCAGGGTTCAGTAAACATTTCGAGCAGTACTTC
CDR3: CASSPGFSKHFEQYF

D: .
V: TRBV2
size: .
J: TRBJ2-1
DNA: TGTGCCAGCAGTCCACGGGAGGAGCAGTTCTTC
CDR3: CASSPREEQFF

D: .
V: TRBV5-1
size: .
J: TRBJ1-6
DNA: TGCGCCAGCGCTCGGACTTATAATTCACCCCTCCACTTT
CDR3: CASARTYNSPLHF

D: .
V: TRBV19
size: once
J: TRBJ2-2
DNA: TGTGCCAGTCTCACGCCGGGGTCCTACACCGGGGAGCTGTTTTTT
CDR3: CASLTPGSYTGELFF

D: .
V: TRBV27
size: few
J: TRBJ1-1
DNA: TGTGCCAGCAGTCCCCAGTTGAACACTGAAGCTTTCTTT
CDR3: CASSPQLNTEAFF

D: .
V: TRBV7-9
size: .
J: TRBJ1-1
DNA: TGTGCCAGCAGCTTCCCGGGGGACCTAGCGATTGAAGCTTTCTTT
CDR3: CASSFPGDLAIEAFF

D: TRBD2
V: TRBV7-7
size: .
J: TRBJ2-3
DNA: TGTGCCAGCAGCTCGGGACTAGCGGGGGGAACGGATACGCAGTATTTT
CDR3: CASSSGLAGGTDTQYF

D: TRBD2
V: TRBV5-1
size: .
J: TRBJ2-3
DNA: TGCGCCAGCAGCTTGAGGTCTAGCGGGGGGGCAGTAGATACGCAGTATTTT
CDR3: CASSLRSSGGAVDTQYF

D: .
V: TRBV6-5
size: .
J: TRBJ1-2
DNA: TGTGCCAGCAGGTCTTCGAGGGGGGTGTTCTATGGCTACACCTTC
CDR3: CASRSSRGVFYGYTF

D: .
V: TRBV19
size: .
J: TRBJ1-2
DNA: TGTGCCAGTAGTAGCCGGGCCCGTACTAACTATGGCTACACCTTC
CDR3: CASSSRARTNYGYTF

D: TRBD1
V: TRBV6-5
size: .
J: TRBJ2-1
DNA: TGTGCCAGCAGCGATCCCGGGACAGTCTACAATGAGCAGTTCTTC
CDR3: CASSDPGTVYNEQFF

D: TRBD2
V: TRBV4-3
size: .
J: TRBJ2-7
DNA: TGCGCCAGCAGCCAAGATCGGGCTAGCGGGGGGGTATACGAGCAGTACTTC
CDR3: CASSQDRASGGVYEQYF

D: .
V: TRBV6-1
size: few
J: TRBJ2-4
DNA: TGTGCCAGCAGTGAAGCGGGCCGGGACGGAGGGAACATTCAGTACTTC
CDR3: CASSEAGRDGGNIQYF

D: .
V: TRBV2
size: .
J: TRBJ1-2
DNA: TGTGCCAGCAGTGTGGCCTATGGCTACACCTTC
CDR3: CASSVAYGYTF

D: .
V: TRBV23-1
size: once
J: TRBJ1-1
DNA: TGCGCCAGCAGTCAAGGTGGGAACACTGAAGCTTTCTTT
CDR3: CASSQGGNTEAFF

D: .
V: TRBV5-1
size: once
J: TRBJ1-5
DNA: TGCGCCAGCAGCTTGGTTGGGGGCGAGCAGCCCCAGCATTTT
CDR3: CASSLVGGEQPQHF

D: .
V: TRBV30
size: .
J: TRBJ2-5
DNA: TGTGCCTGGAGTGGGGAAGCGGAGACCCAGTACTTC
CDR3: CAWSGEAETQYF

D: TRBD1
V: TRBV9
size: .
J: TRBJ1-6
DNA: TGTGCCAGCAGCGTAGGATTATTGCGGACAGGGGGCGATTCACCCCTCCACTTT
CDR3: CASSVGLLRTGGDSPLHF

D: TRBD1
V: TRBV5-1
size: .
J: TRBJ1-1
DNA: TGCGCCAGCAGCCCGATCAAAATAACAGGGGGCGCCACTGAAGCTTTCTTT
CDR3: CASSPIKITGGATEAFF

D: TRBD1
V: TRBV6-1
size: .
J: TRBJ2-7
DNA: TGTGCCATTCAAACCGGGACAGCTTTTTACGAGCAGTACTTC
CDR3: CAIQTGTAFYEQYF

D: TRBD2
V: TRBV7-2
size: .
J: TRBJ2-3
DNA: TGTGCCAGCTCTAGGGCTAGCGGGGGGGCCACAGATACGCAGTATTTT
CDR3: CASSRASGGATDTQYF

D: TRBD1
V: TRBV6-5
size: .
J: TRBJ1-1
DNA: TGTGCCAGCCTAAAGGGACAGTTGTTCTCTGAAGCTTTCTTT
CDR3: CASLKGQLFSEAFF

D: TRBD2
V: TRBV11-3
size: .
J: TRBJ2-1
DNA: TGTGCCAGCGCCCAAAGCGGGGGGCTTTACAATGAGCAGTTCTTC
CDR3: CASAQSGGLYNEQFF

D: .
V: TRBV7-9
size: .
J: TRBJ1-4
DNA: TGTGCCAGCAGCGACACCGGGACAAGGGAGGAAAAACTGTTTTTT
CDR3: CASSDTGTREEKLFF

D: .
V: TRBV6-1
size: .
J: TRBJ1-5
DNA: TGTGCCAGCAGTGAATTCCCCAGGGGTGAGCAGCCCCAGCATTTT
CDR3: CASSEFPRGEQPQHF

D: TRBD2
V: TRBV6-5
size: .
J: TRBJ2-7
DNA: TGTGCCAGCAGTTATTCCGGGACTACAAGGTCCTACGAGCAGTACTTC
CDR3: CASSYSGTTRSYEQYF

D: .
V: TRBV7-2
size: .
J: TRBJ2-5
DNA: TGTGCCAGCAGCCCCGTGCCCGACGCGACCCAGTACTTC
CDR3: CASSPVPDATQYF

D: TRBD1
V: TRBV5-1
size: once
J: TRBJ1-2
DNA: TGCGCCAGCAGCTCCCCGGGACAGACCTATGGCTACACCTTC
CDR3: CASSSPGQTYGYTF

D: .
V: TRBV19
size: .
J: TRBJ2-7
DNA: TGTGCCAGTAGTATGGGTCCGGACAGCTCCTACGAGCAGTACTTC
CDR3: CASSMGPDSSYEQYF

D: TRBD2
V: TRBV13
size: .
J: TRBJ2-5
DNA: TGTGCCAGCAGCTTCTTGACTAGCGAGGAGACCCAGTACTTC
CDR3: CASSFLTSEETQYF

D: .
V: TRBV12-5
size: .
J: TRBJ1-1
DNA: TGTGCTAGTGGTTTTGTCCCGAACACTGAAGCTTTCTTT
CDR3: CASGFVPNTEAFF

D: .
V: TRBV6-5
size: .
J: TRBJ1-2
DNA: TGTGCCAGCAGTTACTCGATCCAGGGAGGGTATGGCTACACCTTC
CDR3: CASSYSIQGGYGYTF

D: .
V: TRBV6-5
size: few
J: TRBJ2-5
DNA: TGTGCCACCAGGGGTTCCGGGGAGACCCAGTACTTC
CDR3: CATRGSGETQYF

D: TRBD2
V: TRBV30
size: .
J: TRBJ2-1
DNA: TGTGCCTGGAGTGTAGCGGGGGGGCGGTACAATGAGCAGTTCTTC
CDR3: CAWSVAGGRYNEQFF